The next 12 T cell receptor beta chains were all read from a single sample in a study of cytomegalovirus exposure and HLA in healthy donors. Vbeta (60) and Jbeta (13) primers were used in the PCR. Clones were read by immunoSEQ multiplex PCR, and TCRdb kept only the in-frame ones, dropping some. The sample holds 150,000 to 200,000 clones, about three quarters seen once. Sequencing was performed on PBMCs. These receptors came from a woman aged 25 to 39 in good health and CMV-seronegative.

The V and J genes are TRBV5-8 and TRBJ1-6; D unresolved. This CDR3 contains 13 residues. Germline values: CDR1 SGHTS, CDR2 YDEGEE. Trimming took 0 bases from V and 10 from J, leaving 8 bases between them. The CDR3 sequence is CASSLEGVSPLHF. Written as DNA, the CDR3 is TGTGCCAGCAGCTTGGAAGGAGTCTCACCCCTCCACTTT.

As to this clone: Distinct nucleotide sequences in the sample also encode this CDR3. The V gene is TRBV5-1, the J gene TRBJ1-1, with no clear D. With 0 bases removed from V and 0 bases from J, the gap between germline ends came to 6 bases. Germline CDR1 reads SGHRS; CDR2 reads YFSETQ. The CDR3 has 14 residues. CDR3: CASSLGTVNTEAFF. The CDR3 coding sequence is TGCGCCAGCAGCTTGGGAACAGTGAACACTGAAGCTTTCTTT.

V usage is TRBV7-3 and J usage is TRBJ2-7; 7 bases are shared with TRBD2. The CDR3 extends over 14 amino acids. J was trimmed by 5 bases and V by 4 bases; bases with no gene match: 8. Germline CDR1 and CDR2: SGHTA and FQGTGA. DNA of the CDR3: TGTGCCAGCAGCTCCTGGGAGGGACCTAACGAGCAGTACTTC. Amino acid sequence: CASSSWEGPNEQYF.

The chain combines TRBV18 with TRBJ1-4, with D hard to call. Trimming stripped 3 bases from V and 0 bases from J, with 11 bases between. Germline CDR1 is KGHSH and CDR2 is LQKENI. The CDR3 has 16 amino acids. The CDR3 sequence is CASSPSVKATNEKLFF. The DNA of the CDR3 is TGTGCCAGCTCACCCTCGGTTAAAGCAACTAATGAAAAACTGTTTTTT.

The rearrangement uses TRBV19 and TRBJ1-4; 8 bases align to TRBD1. CDR3 length equals 16 residues. Trimming cost V 6 bases and J 1 base; bases outside gene matches: 7. The germline V gene encodes CDR1 LNHDA and CDR2 SQIVND (reference sequence). The chain's CDR3 is CASSVRQGRTNEKLFF. DNA for the CDR3: TGTGCCAGTAGCGTCCGACAGGGGAGAACTAATGAAAAACTGTTTTTT.

The chain combines TRBV4-1 with TRBJ1-5; D gene unclear. The CDR3 length is 14 residues. V lost 0 bases, J lost 4 bases, and 7 bases lay in between. Germline V gene data show CDR1 as MGHRA and CDR2 as YSYEKL. Here the CDR3 reads CASSQEFGNQPQHF. CDR3 nucleotides: TGCGCCAGCAGCCAAGAGTTCGGGAATCAGCCCCAGCATTTT.

The chain joins TRBV7-6 to TRBJ2-1; 10 positions match TRBD2. Germline V gene data show CDR1 as SGHVS and CDR2 as FNYEAQ. This CDR3 spans 16 amino acids. The junction had 13 bases not matched to a gene; V was cut back by 6 bases and J by 8 bases. Written as DNA, the CDR3 is TGTGCCAGCAGTCCTTCGGAGCGGGGGGGCCGGGATGAGCAGTTCTTC. It encodes CASSPSERGGRDEQFF.

The V call is TRBV14, the J call TRBJ2-1; 8 bases fit TRBD2. V lost 4 bases, J lost 9 bases, and 5 bases stayed unmatched. CDR3 size: 13 residues. Germline values: CDR1 SGHDN, CDR2 FVKESK. The CDR3 nucleotides are TGTGCCAGCAGCCGAGCGGGAGTCGGTGAGCAGTTCTTC. Its protein product is CASSRAGVGEQFF.

The chain's CDR3 is CASRLGSGSNQPQHF. The DNA of the CDR3 is TGTGCCAGCAGACTCGGGAGCGGGTCTAATCAGCCCCAGCATTTT. The chain couples TRBV6-5 to TRBJ1-5; no clear D gene. The CDR3 totals 15 residues. Trimming shortened V by 6 bases and J by 4 bases, and 16 bases separated the two germline ends. CDR1 is MNHEY and CDR2 is SVGAGI in the germline V gene.

This clone was counted a few times. The genes are TRBV6-1 and TRBJ2-3; TRBD1 agrees at 10 bases. The CDR3 covers 15 residues. Germline V gene data show CDR1 as MNHNS and CDR2 as SASEGT. The V gene end was trimmed by 8 bases and the J gene end by 4 bases; junction bases not matched to a gene: 9. CDR3 DNA sequence: TGTGCCAGCCTACGAGGGACAGGGGAGGCAGATACGCAGTATTTT. This translates into CASLRGTGEADTQYF.

This clone was counted only a few times. The V gene is TRBV5-1, the J gene TRBJ1-3; D may be TRBD1 (6 bases). The CDR3 is made up of 13 amino acids. Germline V gene sequence: CDR1 SGHRS, CDR2 YFSETQ. The ends were cut back, 4 bases at V and 6 bases at J, with 11 bases in the middle. For the CDR3, the DNA is TGCGCCAGCAGCCCTGGACAGAAAAACACCATATATTTT. Translated: CASSPGQKNTIYF.

This clone appeared once. The CDR3 loop reads CASSFTGGNNEQFF. Here the CDR3 DNA reads TGTGCCAGCAGCTTCACCGGGGGGAACAATGAGCAGTTCTTC. The J gene is TRBJ2-1, the V gene TRBV7-3; 7 bases match TRBD2. The CDR3 spans 14 residues. Trimming cost V 3 bases and J 5 bases; bases outside gene matches: 4. Germline V CDR1 and CDR2: SGHTA, FQGTGA.